The 13 T cell receptor beta chains presented below share a single source sample, sequenced in a study of OX40 agonist ivuxolimab in advanced cancers. Clones were read by immunoSEQ multiplex PCR, and TCRdb kept only the in-frame ones, dropping some. Of about 80,000 clones detected, more than 75% appear once; the ten largest clones hold around 0.31%. The source material was CD4+ or CD8+ T cells sorted from blood, sampled in a trial of the OX40 agonist ivuxolimab. The receptors originated from an adult with an advanced solid tumor such as melanoma, head and neck, liver or kidney cancer.

The rearrangement links TRBV29-1 to TRBJ2-1; D unclear. The germline V and J ends were trimmed by 6 bases and 0 bases, with 15 bases remaining between them. The germline V gene encodes CDR1 SQVTM and CDR2 ANQGSEA. The CDR3 length is 15 residues. The CDR3 loop is CSVQPNRNSYNEQFF. As DNA, the CDR3 is TGCAGCGTGCAACCAAACAGAAACTCCTACAATGAGCAGTTCTTC.

J is TRBJ1-5 and V is TRBV7-2, with 9 bases lining up with TRBD1. CDR3 size: 17 residues. In germline, CDR1 is SGHTA, CDR2 FQGNSA. V was clipped by 1 base and J by 0 bases; unmatched bases: 4. The DNA for the CDR3 is TGTGCCAGCAGCTTAGGGACAGGGGCGTATAGCAATCAGCCCCAGCATTTT. Its translation is CASSLGTGAYSNQPQHF.

The table lists this clone with a count of one. The chain carries TRBV18 and TRBJ2-3; TRBD2 agrees at 13 bases. With V trimmed by 3 bases and J by 4 bases, 7 bases remained unmatched. The CDR3 spans 17 residues. Germline V lookup: CDR1 KGHSH, CDR2 LQKENI. CDR3 bases: TGTGCCAGCTCACCCATACCCGGGACTAGCGGGGCAGATACGCAGTATTTT. It translates to CASSPIPGTSGADTQYF.

The rearrangement links TRBV5-1 to TRBJ1-5; D is possibly TRBD1 (5 bases). There are 15 residues in the CDR3. V shed 4 bases and J shed 0 bases, with 11 bases lying between them. Germline V gives CDR1 SGHRS, CDR2 YFSETQ. The CDR3 here is CASSPGDFSNQPQHF. CDR3 DNA sequence: TGCGCCAGCAGCCCGGGGGACTTTAGCAATCAGCCCCAGCATTTT. The whole variable domain, remainder taken from reference TRBV5-1 and TRBJ1-5, is KAGVTQTPRYLIKTRGQQVTLSCSPISGHRSVSWYQQTPGQGLQFLFEYFSETQRNKGNFPGRFSGRQFSNSRSEMNVSTLELGDSALYLCASSPGDFSNQPQHFGDGTRLSIL.

The gene calls are TRBV4-3 and TRBJ2-1; 7 nucleotides line up with TRBD1. V lost 4 bases, J lost 8 bases, and 8 bases stayed unmatched. The germline gives CDR1 LGHNA, CDR2 YSLEER. The length of the CDR3 is 14 residues. CDR3 residues: CASSLQGQSDEQFF. CDR3 bases: TGCGCCAGCAGCCTTCAGGGACAGAGTGATGAGCAGTTCTTC.

The chain recombines TRBV4-1 with TRBJ1-2, with a weak D call TRBD1 (5 bases). CDR1 and CDR2 from the germline V gene are MGHRA and YSYEKL. CDR3 length: 13 residues. With 6 bases removed from V and 3 bases from J, the gap between germline ends came to 11 bases. CDR3 in DNA: TGCGCCAGCAGTCTGGGGACGGACTATGGCTACACCTTC. It codes for CASSLGTDYGYTF.

CDR3 sequence reads: CASSVKETQYF. The CDR3, as DNA: TGTGCCAGCAGTGTTAAGGAGACCCAGTACTTC. The chain links TRBV6-1 to TRBJ2-5, with D unclear. With 4 bases removed from V and 5 bases from J, the gap between germline ends came to 5 bases. The V gene's germline CDR1 is MNHNS and CDR2 SASEGT. This CDR3 is 11 amino acids long.

This chain links TRBV27 with TRBJ2-7; 8 nucleotides align to TRBD1. V lost 2 bases, J lost 2 bases, and 11 bases stayed unmatched. There are 17 residues in the CDR3. Germline V gene data show CDR1 as MNHEY and CDR2 as SMNVEV (reference sequence). CDR3 nucleotide sequence: TGTGCCAGCAGTTTAAGCCCGGGACAGGTAGGAACCTACGAGCAGTACTTC. Protein sequence: CASSLSPGQVGTYEQYF.

The chain employs TRBV11-2 and TRBJ2-5; possibly TRBD2 for D (6 bases). The CDR3 spans 14 residues. Germline V gives CDR1 SGHAT, CDR2 FQNNGV. Trimming cost V 2 bases and J 5 bases, with 12 bases left between them. The CDR3 DNA reads as TGTGCCAGCAGCTTATGGGGGGTTGTTGAGACCCAGTACTTC. Residues: CASSLWGVVETQYF.

The rearrangement links TRBV7-3 to TRBJ1-1; 8 bases line up with TRBD1. Germline values: CDR1 SGHTA, CDR2 FQGTGA. This CDR3 has 15 residues. J gave up 1 base and V 4 bases, and 5 bases lay outside the gene matches. This CDR3 reads CASSSGTGTNTEAFF. The CDR3 DNA is TGTGCCAGCAGCTCCGGGACAGGTACGAACACTGAAGCTTTCTTT. The entire variable domain, with the rest obtained from reference TRBV7-3 and TRBJ1-1, is as follows: GAGVSQTPSNKVTEKGKYVELRCDPISGHTALYWYRQSLGQGPEFLIYFQGTGAADDSGLPNDRFFAVRPEGSVSTLKIQRTERGDSAVYLCASSSGTGTNTEAFFGQGTRLTVV.

This clone appeared a few times. The chain employs TRBV6-1 and TRBJ1-4, with 7 bases identical to TRBD1. Germline loops: CDR1 MNHNS, CDR2 SASEGT. The V and J ends lost 4 bases and 8 bases, in that order; junction bases with no gene match: 10. The CDR3 is 15 amino acids. CDR3 in amino acids: CASSVGTVPWEKLFF. Here the CDR3 DNA reads TGTGCCAGCAGTGTTGGGACAGTACCCTGGGAAAAACTGTTTTTT.

This clone was seen just once. The chain recombines TRBV5-3 with TRBJ1-1, with D maybe TRBD1 (6 bases). TRBV5-3 is classed as an ORF, of uncertain function. The CDR3 consists of 12 residues. Trimming removed 4 bases from V and 6 bases from J, with 10 bases in between. The CDR3 DNA reads as TGTGCCAGAAGCCTACAGGGCCCTGAAGCTTTCTTT. This translates into CARSLQGPEAFF.

The J gene is TRBJ1-1, the V gene TRBV4-2; 7 bases align to TRBD1. There are 13 residues in the CDR3. CDR1 LGHNA and CDR2 YNFKEQ come from the germline V gene. V lost 6 bases to trimming and J lost 13 bases; unmatched junction nucleotides: 14. CDR3 residues: CASRETGVGRVFF. In DNA, the CDR3 is TGTGCCAGCAGGGAAACAGGGGTGGGTAGGGTTTTCTTT.